The rows below give T cell receptor beta chains drawn from one sample of a study of blood T cells in healthy people across ages. MiXCR was run by TCRdb on the 5' RACE reads, yielding one entry per CDR3 protein. The data show some 1.4 million distinct CDR3 sequences, with around 42% seen just once and around 8% held by the top ten. The sample was blood. The receptors here all came from a young woman in good health. CDR3s include the opening cysteine and the closing phenylalanine or tryptophan. Fields, in order: CDR3 length, D gene, J gene, clone size, V gene, CDR3 protein, CDR3 DNA. The D gene is left open where the match is weak. Only part of the rows carry a size: once, few, many, or a class if the clone is expanded.

13,.,TRBJ2-1,.,TRBV5-1,CASRPAGTPPQFF,TGCGCCAGCAGACCGGCTGGGACCCCCCCCCAGTTCTTC
14,.,TRBJ2-7,.,TRBV12-3/TRBV12-4,CASSLGTRAREQYF,TGTGCCAGCAGTCTCGGGACCCGGGCCCGCGAGCAGTACTTC
15,.,TRBJ1-3,.,TRBV28,CASSLRGLRGNTIYF,TGTGCCAGCAGCCTCAGGGGACTAAGAGGAAACACCATATATTTT
15,TRBD1,TRBJ1-1,few,TRBV29-1,CSVEDLTGGGTEAFF,TGCAGCGTTGAAGATCTCACAGGGGGTGGGACTGAAGCTTTCTTT
15,.,TRBJ2-5,few,TRBV7-8,CASSFGTPYQETQYF,TGTGCCAGCAGCTTCGGGACTCCATACCAAGAGACCCAGTACTTC
14,TRBD1,TRBJ1-1,few,TRBV29-1,CSVSTGTGNTEAFF,TGCAGCGTTTCTACCGGGACAGGGAACACTGAAGCTTTCTTT
15,.,TRBJ1-6,few,TRBV27,CASRPQRGLNSPLHF,TGTGCCAGCAGACCCCAGAGGGGCCTCAATTCACCCCTCCACTTT
15,.,TRBJ1-6,.,TRBV20-1,CSAKVLGTINSPLHF,TGCAGTGCTAAGGTTCTGGGGACAATTAATTCACCCCTCCACTTT
16,TRBD2,TRBJ2-1,.,TRBV3-1,CASSQDDERGLNEQFF,TGTGCCAGCAGCCAAGATGATGAGCGGGGGCTCAATGAGCAGTTCTTC
12,.,TRBJ2-7,.,TRBV29-1,CSAGQQGYEQYF,TGCAGCGCAGGACAGCAGGGTTACGAGCAGTACTTC
18,.,TRBJ1-6,.,TRBV6-5,CASSYGGGTSSYNSPLHF,TGTGCCAGCAGTTACGGGGGAGGGACGAGCTCCTATAATTCACCCCTCCACTTT
15,.,TRBJ2-1,few,TRBV7-9,CASSLDRESYNEQFF,TGTGCCAGCAGCTTAGACAGGGAGTCCTACAATGAGCAGTTCTTC
15,TRBD2,TRBJ2-5,.,TRBV10-1,CASSDPSGSSGTQYF,TGCGCCAGCAGTGACCCAAGCGGGAGCTCAGGGACCCAGTACTTC
14,.,TRBJ2-7,once,TRBV7-2,CASSPLVLAYEQYF,TGTGCCAGCAGCCCACTGGTACTAGCTTACGAGCAGTACTTC
17,.,TRBJ2-3,few,TRBV7-3,CASSLMGGGVSTDTQYF,TGTGCCAGCAGCTTGATGGGTGGGGGAGTGAGCACAGATACGCAGTATTTT
15,TRBD2,TRBJ2-4,few,TRBV6-5,CASRAGGGSGNIQYF,TGTGCCAGCAGAGCGGGAGGTGGAAGCGGTAACATTCAGTACTTC
16,TRBD1,TRBJ1-2,.,TRBV5-1,CASSPEPGQENYGYTF,TGCGCCAGCAGCCCAGAACCGGGACAGGAAAACTATGGCTACACCTTC
17,.,TRBJ1-4,.,TRBV7-9,CASSDSARSLWMEKLFF,TGTGCCAGCAGCGACTCCGCAAGAAGCTTATGGATGGAAAAACTGTTTTTT
15,TRBD1,TRBJ1-6,few,TRBV3-1,CASRSTGVGNSPLHF,TGTGCCAGCAGATCCACAGGGGTAGGAAATTCACCCCTCCACTTT
13,.,TRBJ1-6,.,TRBV29-1,CSVGGRLGIPLHF,TGCAGCGTTGGAGGGCGACTGGGGATACCCCTCCACTTT
13,.,TRBJ1-1,.,TRBV28,CASRMTGNTEAFF,TGTGCCAGCAGGATGACAGGGAACACTGAAGCTTTCTTT
14,.,TRBJ2-7,.,TRBV7-9,CASSRKEDSYEQYF,TGTGCCAGCAGCCGAAAGGAGGACTCCTACGAGCAGTACTTC
15,.,TRBJ1-1,.,TRBV20-1,CSTSGAGTLNTEAFF,TGCAGTACATCAGGGGCAGGGACCCTGAACACTGAAGCTTTCTTT
14,TRBD1,TRBJ1-1,.,TRBV4-1,CASGPRDSHTEAFF,TGCGCCAGCGGGCCCCGGGACAGTCACACTGAAGCTTTCTTT
16,TRBD1,TRBJ1-5,.,TRBV6-2/TRBV6-3,CASNDPGQGSNQPQHF,TGTGCCAGCAACGATCCGGGACAGGGAAGCAATCAGCCCCAGCATTTT
15,TRBD2,TRBJ2-7,.,TRBV20-1,CSARTSGSGSYEQYF,TGCAGTGCTAGGACTAGCGGGAGTGGTTCCTACGAGCAGTACTTC
15,TRBD2,TRBJ2-5,few,TRBV6-5,CASSSSGGASETQYF,TGTGCCAGCAGTTCTAGCGGCGGGGCCTCTGAGACCCAGTACTTC
14,TRBD2,TRBJ2-5,.,TRBV7-2,CASSFGWGGETQYF,TGTGCCAGCAGCTTTGGATGGGGGGGAGAGACCCAGTACTTC
15,.,TRBJ1-5,.,TRBV4-1,CASSQEAFSNQPQHF,TGCGCCAGCAGCCAAGAGGCCTTTAGCAATCAGCCCCAGCATTTT
16,TRBD2,TRBJ2-5,.,TRBV20-1,CSARALSSGRGETQYF,TGCAGTGCTAGAGCCCTATCTAGCGGGAGGGGAGAGACCCAGTACTTC
17,TRBD1,TRBJ2-7,.,TRBV4-1,CASSQEETGKSSYEQYF,TGCGCCAGCAGCCAAGAGGAGACAGGGAAATCTTCCTACGAGCAGTACTTC
15,TRBD1,TRBJ1-2,.,TRBV7-2,CASSPLGQGAMGYTF,TGTGCCAGCAGCCCGCTTGGGCAGGGGGCAATGGGCTACACCTTC
15,.,TRBJ2-1,.,TRBV2,CASNPEDTSYNEQFF,TGTGCCAGCAATCCGGAAGACACGTCCTACAATGAGCAGTTCTTC
14,.,TRBJ1-4,.,TRBV18,CASSREEKNEKLFF,TGTGCCAGCTCAAGAGAGGAAAAGAATGAAAAACTGTTTTTT
14,.,TRBJ2-4,.,TRBV6-5,CASSKLLAKNIQYF,TGTGCCAGCAGCAAGCTACTAGCCAAAAACATTCAGTACTTC
13,.,TRBJ1-1,.,TRBV12-3/TRBV12-4,CASSFRVSAEAFF,TGTGCCAGCAGTTTTCGGGTAAGCGCTGAAGCTTTCTTT
21,TRBD2,TRBJ2-1,.,TRBV4-1,CASSHRLAGGPDRPSYNEQFF,TGCGCCAGCAGCCATCGATTAGCGGGAGGGCCTGACAGGCCCTCCTACAATGAGCAGTTCTTC
16,.,TRBJ1-6,.,TRBV2,CAGKEGSTARFSPLHF,TGTGCCGGCAAAGAAGGGTCAACGGCTCGGTTTTCGCCCCTCCACTTT
14,.,TRBJ1-2,.,TRBV2,CASPPPGVLRGYTF,TGTGCCAGCCCTCCTCCGGGGGTTTTGCGAGGCTACACCTTC
16,TRBD2,TRBJ2-1,few,TRBV6-5,CASSKGLAGPMLEQFF,TGTGCCAGCAGTAAGGGACTAGCGGGGCCTATGTTAGAGCAGTTCTTC
16,.,TRBJ1-4,few,TRBV4-1,CASSQDPGTLNEKLFF,TGCGCCAGCAGCCAAGATCCGGGGACTTTAAATGAAAAACTGTTTTTT
16,.,TRBJ1-6,.,TRBV7-9,CASSLAQTGGNSPLHF,TGTGCCAGCAGCTTAGCGCAAACCGGGGGGAATTCACCCCTCCACTTT
15,.,TRBJ2-7,few,TRBV6-2/TRBV6-3,CASLSMGKGNYEQYF,TGTGCCAGTCTATCTATGGGCAAGGGTAATTACGAGCAGTACTTC
15,.,TRBJ2-1,.,TRBV7-3,CASSSTNQGFNEQFF,TGTGCCAGCAGCTCAACGAACCAGGGCTTCAATGAGCAGTTCTTC
13,.,TRBJ2-1,few,TRBV9,CASSVLTDNEQFF,TGTGCCAGCAGCGTCCTGACAGACAATGAGCAGTTCTTC
15,.,TRBJ2-4,many,TRBV7-2,CASSPGGRAKNIQYF,TGTGCCAGCAGCCCCGGGGGTCGAGCCAAAAACATTCAGTACTTC